This TCR beta chain was recorded in a study of type 1 and type 2 diabetes patients. Overall study findings and caveats: Age and gender were not matched between study groups. Type 2 diabetes patients had few highly-expanded CD4+ clones, median one.

Germline assignment: CDR1 MNHEY and CDR2 SMNVEV (reference sequence). The CDR3 is 14 amino acids. V gave up 3 bases and J gave up 4 bases, with 12 bases separating them. Other autoimmune diseases and infections within the past four weeks excluded donors. Roughly 9.8 milliliters of peripheral blood were collected from each participant. With respect to this clonotype: Antigen: not known.

Genomic DNA was the PCR template. The TCR beta CDR3 region was amplified using 30 forward and 13 reverse primers. TCRdb called the multiplex PCR reads again in MiXCR, with one record for every CDR3 protein. The sample carries some 250,000 distinct CDR3 sequences, more than 45% recorded once. Sample: peripheral blood mononuclear cells (PBMCs). This TCR was sampled from a man aged 18 to 30 with type 2 diabetes. The gene calls are TRBV27 and TRBJ1-2; D remains unclear. CDR3 coding DNA: TGTGCCAGCAGTTTGAGGGCAGGATCCTATGGCTACACCTTC. Translated: CASSLRAGSYGYTF.